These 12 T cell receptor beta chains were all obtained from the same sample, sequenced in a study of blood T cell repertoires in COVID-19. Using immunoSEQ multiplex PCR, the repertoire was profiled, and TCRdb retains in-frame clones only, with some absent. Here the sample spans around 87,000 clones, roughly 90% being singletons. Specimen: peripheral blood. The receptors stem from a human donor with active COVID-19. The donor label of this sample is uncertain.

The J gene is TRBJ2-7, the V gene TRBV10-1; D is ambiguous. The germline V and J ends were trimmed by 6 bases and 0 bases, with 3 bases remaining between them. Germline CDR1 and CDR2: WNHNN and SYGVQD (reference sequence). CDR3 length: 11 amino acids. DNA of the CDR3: TGCGCCAGCAGCAACTCCTACGAGCAGTACTTC. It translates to CASSNSYEQYF.

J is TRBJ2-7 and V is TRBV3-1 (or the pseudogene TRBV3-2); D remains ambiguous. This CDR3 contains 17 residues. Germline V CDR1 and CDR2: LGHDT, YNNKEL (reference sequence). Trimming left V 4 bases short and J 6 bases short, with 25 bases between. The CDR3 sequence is CASSPEITIALGAEQYF. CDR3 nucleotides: TGTGCCAGCAGCCCCGAGATTACGATAGCTCTCGGAGCCGAGCAGTACTTC.

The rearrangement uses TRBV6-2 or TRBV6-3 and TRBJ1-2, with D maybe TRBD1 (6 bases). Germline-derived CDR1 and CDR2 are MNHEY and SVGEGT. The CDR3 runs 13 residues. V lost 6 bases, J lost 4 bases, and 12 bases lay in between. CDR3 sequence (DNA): TGTGCCAGCAGCGAGACAGGAGTCTATGGCTACACCTTC. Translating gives CASSETGVYGYTF.

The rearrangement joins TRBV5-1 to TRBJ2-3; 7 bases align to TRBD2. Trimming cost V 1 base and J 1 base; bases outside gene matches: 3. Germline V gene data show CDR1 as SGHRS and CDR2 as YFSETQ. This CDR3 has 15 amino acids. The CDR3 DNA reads TGCGCCAGCAGCTTGTCCCTAGCGGGCACAGATACGCAGTATTTT. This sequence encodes CASSLSLAGTDTQYF.

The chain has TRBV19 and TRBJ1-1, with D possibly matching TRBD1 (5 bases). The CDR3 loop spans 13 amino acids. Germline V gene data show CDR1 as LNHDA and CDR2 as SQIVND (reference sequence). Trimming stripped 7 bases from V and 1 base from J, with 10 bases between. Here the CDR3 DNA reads TGTGCCAGTACCCCCCAGGGGAACACTGAAGCTTTCTTT. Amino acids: CASTPQGNTEAFF.

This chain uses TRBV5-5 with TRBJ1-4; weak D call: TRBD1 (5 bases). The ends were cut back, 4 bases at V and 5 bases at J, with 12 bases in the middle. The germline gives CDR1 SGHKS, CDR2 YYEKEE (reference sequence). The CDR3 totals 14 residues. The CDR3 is CASSQPTDNEKLFF. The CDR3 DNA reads TGTGCCAGCAGCCAACCGACAGACAATGAAAAACTGTTTTTT.

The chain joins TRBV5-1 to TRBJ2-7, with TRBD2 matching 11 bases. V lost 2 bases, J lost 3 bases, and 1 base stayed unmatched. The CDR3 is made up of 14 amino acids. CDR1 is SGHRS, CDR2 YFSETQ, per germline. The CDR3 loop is CASSFTSGGYEQYF. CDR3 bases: TGCGCCAGCAGCTTTACTAGCGGGGGCTACGAGCAGTACTTC.

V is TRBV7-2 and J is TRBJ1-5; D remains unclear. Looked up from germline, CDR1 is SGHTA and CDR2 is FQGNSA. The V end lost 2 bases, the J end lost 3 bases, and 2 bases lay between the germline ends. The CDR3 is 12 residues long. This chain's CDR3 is CASSLLNQPQHF. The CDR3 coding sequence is TGTGCCAGCAGCTTACTCAATCAGCCCCAGCATTTT.

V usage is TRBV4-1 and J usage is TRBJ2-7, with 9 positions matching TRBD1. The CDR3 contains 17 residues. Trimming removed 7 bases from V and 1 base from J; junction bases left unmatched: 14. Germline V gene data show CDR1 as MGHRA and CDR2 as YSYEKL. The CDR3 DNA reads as TGCGCCAGCAACATGGCGTTCCCGGGACAGGGTTCCTACGAGCAGTACTTC. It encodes CASNMAFPGQGSYEQYF.

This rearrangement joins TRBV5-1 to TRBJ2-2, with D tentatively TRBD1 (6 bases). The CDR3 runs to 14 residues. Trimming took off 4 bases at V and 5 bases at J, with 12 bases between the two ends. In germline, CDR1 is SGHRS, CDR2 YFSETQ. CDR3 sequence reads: CASSQTGLTGELFF. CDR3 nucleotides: TGCGCCAGCAGCCAAACAGGGTTAACCGGGGAGCTGTTTTTT.

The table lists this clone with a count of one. CDR3 sequence reads: CASSLGGTAGYEQYF. The DNA of the CDR3 is TGTGCCAGCAGCTTAGGGGGGACAGCAGGCTACGAGCAGTACTTC. The V call is TRBV7-2, the J call TRBJ2-7; 7 positions match TRBD1. V lost 1 base to trimming and J lost 3 bases; unmatched junction nucleotides: 6. CDR1 SGHTA and CDR2 FQGNSA come from the germline V gene. The CDR3 totals 15 residues. The variable domain in full, completed from reference TRBV7-2 and TRBJ2-7, reads GAGVSQSPSNKVTEKGKDVELRCDPISGHTALYWYRQSLGQGLEFLIYFQGNSAPDKSGLPSDRFSAERTGGSVSTLTIQRTQQEDSAVYLCASSLGGTAGYEQYFGPGTRLTVT.

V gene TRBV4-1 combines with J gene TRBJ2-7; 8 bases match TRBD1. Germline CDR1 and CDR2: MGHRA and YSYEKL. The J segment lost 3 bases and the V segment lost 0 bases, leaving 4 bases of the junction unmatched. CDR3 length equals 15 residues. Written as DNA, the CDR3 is TGCGCCAGCAGCCAAGAGGCACAGGGGGGCTACGAGCAGTACTTC. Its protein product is CASSQEAQGGYEQYF.